This T cell receptor (beta chain) was recovered during a study of blood T cell repertoires in COVID-19. Study in general: Samples of COVID-19 (acute and convalescent) were obtained from the United States, Italy and Spain.

Residents of about two dozen US areas, aged about 18 to 95 years, made up the participants. This CDR3 contains 15 residues. The germline V and J ends were trimmed by 0 bases and 4 bases, with 13 bases remaining between them. CDR1 is PRHDT and CDR2 is FYEKMQ in the germline V gene (reference sequence). Authors' methods: Quantification of nucleated cells was approximated via reference gene primer amplification. Here immunoSEQ multiplex PCR was the method, and the copy in TCRdb shows in-frame clones only, minus some. V, J and clone size derive from that table, while D and trimming were established from the DNA sequence. The table includes around 300,000 clones, 90% detected once.

The chain links TRBV13 to TRBJ2-7; no clear D gene. Sequenced input: PBMCs or T cells enriched from blood (not recorded which). The clonotype comes from a woman aged 25 to 39 who had recovered from COVID-19. The CDR3 here is CASSLGGGELYEQYF. CDR3 coding DNA: TGTGCCAGCAGCTTAGGCGGCGGAGAGTTATACGAGCAGTACTTC.